These T cell receptor beta chains were read from a single sample in a study of blood T cell repertoires in COVID-19. Sequenced by immunoSEQ multiplex PCR; TCRdb stores in-frame clones only, minus some. Of 130,000 or so clones listed, 88% are singletons. Specimen: peripheral blood. The receptors originated from a man between 70 and 80 years old with active COVID-19. Both conserved end residues are part of each CDR3. Each record gives: D gene, V gene, clone size, J gene, CDR3 protein, CDR3 DNA. The D gene is left open where the match is weak. The size field is filled for only some rows; it gives once, few, many or a size class.

D: NA
V: TRBV2
size: NA
J: TRBJ1-1
CDR3: CASEWDFGRTEAFF
DNA: TGTGCCAGCGAATGGGACTTTGGAAGGACTGAAGCTTTCTTT

D: TRBD1
V: TRBV2
size: NA
J: TRBJ1-2
CDR3: CASSASGQDYGYTF
DNA: TGTGCCAGCAGTGCCTCGGGACAGGACTATGGCTACACCTTC

D: NA
V: TRBV28
size: NA
J: TRBJ1-2
CDR3: CASTSGGVATF
DNA: TGTGCCAGCACCTCTGGAGGGGTTGCTACCTTC

D: TRBD1
V: TRBV5-4
size: few
J: TRBJ2-3
CDR3: CASSVPDRGSTDTQYF
DNA: TGTGCCAGCAGCGTACCGGACAGGGGTAGCACAGATACGCAGTATTTT

D: NA
V: TRBV4-1
size: NA
J: TRBJ2-7
CDR3: CASSQEGMRGQGSYEQYF
DNA: TGCGCCAGCAGCCAAGAGGGGATGAGAGGCCAGGGTTCCTACGAGCAGTACTTC

D: NA
V: TRBV6-5
size: NA
J: TRBJ2-3
CDR3: CASSYLPGRGTDTQYF
DNA: TGTGCCAGCAGTTACTTACCGGGAAGGGGCACAGATACGCAGTATTTT

D: TRBD2
V: TRBV6-5
size: NA
J: TRBJ2-3
CDR3: CASSGGRGTDTQYF
DNA: TGTGCCAGCAGCGGCGGGAGGGGCACAGATACGCAGTATTTT

D: NA
V: TRBV28
size: NA
J: TRBJ1-2
CDR3: CASSLVFQIYGYTF
DNA: TGTGCCAGCAGTTTGGTGTTCCAGATCTATGGCTACACCTTC

D: NA
V: TRBV5-1
size: NA
J: TRBJ2-7
CDR3: CASSLAAGSSYEQYF
DNA: TGCGCCAGCAGCTTGGCGGCGGGAAGCTCCTACGAGCAGTACTTC

D: NA
V: TRBV2
size: NA
J: TRBJ2-7
CDR3: CASSNTGYEQYF
DNA: TGTGCCAGCAGTAACACAGGGTACGAGCAGTACTTC

D: NA
V: TRBV7-2
size: NA
J: TRBJ2-5
CDR3: CASRAGGVKQTQYF
DNA: TGTGCCAGCAGAGCCGGCGGGGTCAAACAGACCCAGTACTTC

D: NA
V: TRBV28
size: NA
J: TRBJ2-2
CDR3: CASSLPHNTGELFF
DNA: TGTGCCAGCAGTTTACCCCATAACACCGGGGAGCTGTTTTTT

D: NA
V: TRBV28
size: NA
J: TRBJ1-4
CDR3: CASSLAGPNEKLFF
DNA: TGTGCCAGCAGTTTGGCAGGCCCTAATGAAAAACTGTTTTTT

D: NA
V: TRBV19
size: NA
J: TRBJ1-1
CDR3: CASSNSGGAGTEAFF
DNA: TGTGCCAGTAGTAATTCGGGGGGGGCTGGGACTGAAGCTTTCTTT

D: TRBD2
V: TRBV7-6
size: NA
J: TRBJ2-7
CDR3: CASSLTLAEINEQYF
DNA: TGTGCCAGCAGCTTAACGCTAGCGGAGATCAACGAGCAGTACTTC

D: TRBD2
V: TRBV18
size: once
J: TRBJ2-2
CDR3: CASSPLASGRRATGELFF
DNA: TGTGCCAGCTCACCCTTGGCTAGCGGGAGAAGGGCAACCGGGGAGCTGTTTTTT

D: TRBD1
V: TRBV5-1
size: NA
J: TRBJ1-2
CDR3: CASTVGTGGVDYGYTF
DNA: TGCGCCAGTACTGTAGGGACAGGGGGCGTTGACTATGGCTACACCTTC

D: TRBD1
V: TRBV7-9
size: once
J: TRBJ2-7
CDR3: CASSSLGGQVYEQYF
DNA: TGTGCCAGCAGCTCCCTCGGGGGACAGGTCTACGAGCAGTACTTC

D: TRBD1
V: TRBV29-1
size: NA
J: TRBJ1-2
CDR3: CSAGTGGGYGYTF
DNA: TGCAGCGCCGGGACAGGGGGAGGGTATGGCTACACCTTC

D: TRBD1
V: TRBV6-5
size: NA
J: TRBJ2-7
CDR3: CASSPRQGLPSF
DNA: TGTGCCAGCAGCCCCCGACAGGGATTACCTTCCTTC

D: NA
V: TRBV24-1
size: NA
J: TRBJ2-1
CDR3: CATSDLRHTVNEQFF
DNA: TGTGCCACCAGTGATTTGCGACACACAGTCAATGAGCAGTTCTTC

D: TRBD1
V: TRBV2
size: NA
J: TRBJ1-4
CDR3: CASNGQGETNEKLFF
DNA: TGTGCCAGCAACGGACAGGGGGAAACTAATGAAAAACTGTTTTTT

D: NA
V: TRBV6-1
size: NA
J: TRBJ1-2
CDR3: CASSEAGGRSYTF
DNA: TGTGCCAGCAGTGAAGCCGGGGGAAGGAGCTACACCTTC

D: NA
V: TRBV5-1
size: NA
J: TRBJ1-2
CDR3: CASSLEQGERYGYTF
DNA: TGCGCCAGCAGCTTGGAGCAGGGTGAGAGGTATGGCTACACCTTC

D: NA
V: TRBV4-3
size: NA
J: TRBJ2-2
CDR3: CASSPAGGGGNTGELFF
DNA: TGCGCCAGCAGCCCGGCCGGGGGAGGGGGAAACACCGGGGAGCTGTTTTTT

D: NA
V: TRBV14
size: few
J: TRBJ2-1
CDR3: CASSQGQGLGFYNEQFF
DNA: TGTGCCAGCAGCCAGGGGCAGGGACTCGGTTTTTACAATGAGCAGTTCTTC

D: TRBD1
V: TRBV29-1
size: NA
J: TRBJ1-4
CDR3: CSVGGQGNEKLFF
DNA: TGCAGCGTTGGGGGACAGGGGAATGAAAAACTGTTTTTT

D: NA
V: TRBV27
size: NA
J: TRBJ1-1
CDR3: CASSLSPNTEAFF
DNA: TGTGCCAGCAGTTTATCTCCAAACACTGAAGCTTTCTTT

D: TRBD1
V: TRBV27
size: NA
J: TRBJ2-1
CDR3: CASSSRDRALAGYNEQFF
DNA: TGTGCCAGCAGTTCCCGGGACAGGGCCCTAGCTGGGTACAATGAGCAGTTCTTC

D: TRBD1
V: TRBV6-5
size: NA
J: TRBJ2-5
CDR3: CASRDRVYETQYF
DNA: TGTGCCAGCAGAGACAGGGTATACGAGACCCAGTACTTC

D: NA
V: TRBV3-1/TRBV3-2
size: NA
J: TRBJ2-1
CDR3: CASSQAAGHEQFF
DNA: TGTGCCAGCAGCCAGGCCGCGGGCCATGAGCAGTTCTTC

D: NA
V: TRBV2
size: few
J: TRBJ1-3
CDR3: CASPRGRESENTIYF
DNA: TGTGCCAGCCCCCGCGGCAGGGAAAGCGAAAACACCATATATTTT

D: TRBD1
V: TRBV28
size: NA
J: TRBJ1-5
CDR3: CASSLATGMRPQHF
DNA: TGTGCCAGCAGTTTAGCGACAGGGATGAGGCCCCAGCATTTT

D: TRBD2
V: TRBV4-1
size: NA
J: TRBJ2-2
CDR3: CASSQPRLAGGADTGELFF
DNA: TGCGCCAGCAGCCAGCCAAGGCTAGCGGGAGGGGCCGACACCGGGGAGCTGTTTTTT

D: NA
V: TRBV27
size: NA
J: TRBJ2-7
CDR3: CASSTPGSVYEQYF
DNA: TGTGCCAGCAGTACCCCAGGGTCCGTCTACGAGCAGTACTTC

D: NA
V: TRBV6-4
size: many
J: TRBJ2-1
CDR3: CASSDSAGLDEQFF
DNA: TGTGCCAGCAGTGACTCTGCGGGGTTGGATGAGCAGTTCTTC

D: TRBD1
V: TRBV28
size: NA
J: TRBJ1-3
CDR3: CASSLSDRAPSGNTIYF
DNA: TGTGCCAGCAGTTTATCGGACAGGGCCCCCTCTGGAAACACCATATATTTT

D: NA
V: TRBV28
size: NA
J: TRBJ1-5
CDR3: CASQGPKGPQHF
DNA: TGTGCCAGCCAGGGCCCCAAGGGGCCCCAGCATTTT

D: TRBD2
V: TRBV19
size: once
J: TRBJ2-5
CDR3: CASSIGTGGASGETQYF
DNA: TGTGCCAGTAGTATAGGGACCGGGGGGGCTTCAGGAGAGACCCAGTACTTC

D: TRBD2
V: TRBV5-1
size: once
J: TRBJ2-1
CDR3: CASSSNPGLAGVMAYNEQFF
DNA: TGCGCCAGCAGCTCCAATCCGGGACTAGCGGGCGTAATGGCCTACAATGAGCAGTTCTTC

D: NA
V: TRBV14
size: NA
J: TRBJ1-1
CDR3: CASSQDLGAMNTEAFF
DNA: TGTGCCAGCAGCCAAGATCTTGGGGCCATGAACACTGAAGCTTTCTTT

D: NA
V: TRBV6-5
size: NA
J: TRBJ1-2
CDR3: CASSPRGSMGYTF
DNA: TGTGCCAGCAGTCCCCGCGGAAGTATGGGCTACACCTTC

D: TRBD2
V: TRBV10-3
size: NA
J: TRBJ2-3
CDR3: CAINPSGASTDTQYF
DNA: TGTGCCATCAACCCTAGCGGGGCTAGCACAGATACGCAGTATTTT

D: NA
V: TRBV21-1
size: NA
J: TRBJ2-7
CDR3: CASSKARLGTYEQYF
DNA: TGTGCCAGCAGCAAAGCGAGACTAGGAACGTACGAGCAGTACTTC

D: NA
V: TRBV7-2
size: NA
J: TRBJ1-6
CDR3: CASSLGLPGQGGSPLHF
DNA: TGTGCCAGCAGCTTAGGACTCCCTGGGCAGGGAGGGTCACCCCTCCACTTT

D: TRBD2
V: TRBV7-9
size: once
J: TRBJ2-3
CDR3: CASSFSLAGDTQYF
DNA: TGTGCCAGCAGCTTCAGTCTAGCGGGAGATACGCAGTATTTT

D: NA
V: TRBV28
size: NA
J: TRBJ1-2
CDR3: CASSFGYGYTF
DNA: TGTGCCAGCAGTTTCGGGTATGGCTACACCTTC

D: NA
V: TRBV5-1
size: NA
J: TRBJ1-1
CDR3: CASSFQGLRTEAFF
DNA: TGCGCCAGCAGCTTTCAGGGATTGCGCACTGAAGCTTTCTTT

D: NA
V: TRBV5-6
size: NA
J: TRBJ2-7
CDR3: CASSFGSRHYEQYF
DNA: TGTGCCAGCAGCTTCGGGTCGCGGCACTACGAGCAGTACTTC

D: NA
V: TRBV6-5
size: NA
J: TRBJ2-7
CDR3: CASNLDWSSYEQYF
DNA: TGTGCCAGCAACCTAGACTGGAGCTCCTACGAGCAGTACTTC

D: NA
V: TRBV21-1
size: NA
J: TRBJ1-4
CDR3: CASSPKGQGATNEKLFF
DNA: TGTGCCAGCAGCCCTAAGGGGCAGGGGGCAACTAATGAAAAACTGTTTTTT

D: TRBD2
V: TRBV12-3/TRBV12-4
size: NA
J: TRBJ2-7
CDR3: CASSPLAGAEQYF
DNA: TGTGCCAGCAGTCCACTAGCGGGAGCCGAGCAGTACTTC

D: NA
V: TRBV28
size: NA
J: TRBJ2-7
CDR3: CASSLRAPTAAPHF
DNA: TGTGCCAGCAGTTTAAGGGCCCCGACAGCCGCCCCCCACTTC

D: TRBD2
V: TRBV9
size: NA
J: TRBJ2-5
CDR3: CAPPARREGVGTQYF
DNA: TGTGCCCCCCCCGCCCGGCGGGAGGGGGTCGGGACCCAGTACTTC

D: NA
V: TRBV28
size: few
J: TRBJ1-1
CDR3: CASSAYRVVSTEAFF
DNA: TGTGCCAGCAGTGCTTACAGGGTGGTGAGTACTGAAGCTTTCTTT

D: NA
V: TRBV2
size: NA
J: TRBJ2-7
CDR3: CASRRIATSHRNEQYF
DNA: TGTGCCAGCAGGAGGATAGCCACTAGCCACCGGAACGAGCAGTACTTC

D: NA
V: TRBV19
size: NA
J: TRBJ2-1
CDR3: CASSIGGSYNEQFF
DNA: TGTGCCAGTAGTATCGGGGGCTCCTACAATGAGCAGTTCTTC

D: NA
V: TRBV14
size: NA
J: TRBJ1-2
CDR3: CASSQVEGWGYTF
DNA: TGTGCCAGCAGCCAAGTCGAGGGTTGGGGCTACACCTTC

D: NA
V: TRBV7-3
size: NA
J: TRBJ2-3
CDR3: CASSLGGLSDTQYF
DNA: TGTGCCAGCAGCTTAGGCGGGCTCTCTGATACGCAGTATTTT

D: NA
V: TRBV4-2
size: NA
J: TRBJ1-4
CDR3: CASSQDEGIGEKLFF
DNA: TGTGCCAGCAGCCAAGATGAGGGAATCGGGGAAAAACTGTTTTTT